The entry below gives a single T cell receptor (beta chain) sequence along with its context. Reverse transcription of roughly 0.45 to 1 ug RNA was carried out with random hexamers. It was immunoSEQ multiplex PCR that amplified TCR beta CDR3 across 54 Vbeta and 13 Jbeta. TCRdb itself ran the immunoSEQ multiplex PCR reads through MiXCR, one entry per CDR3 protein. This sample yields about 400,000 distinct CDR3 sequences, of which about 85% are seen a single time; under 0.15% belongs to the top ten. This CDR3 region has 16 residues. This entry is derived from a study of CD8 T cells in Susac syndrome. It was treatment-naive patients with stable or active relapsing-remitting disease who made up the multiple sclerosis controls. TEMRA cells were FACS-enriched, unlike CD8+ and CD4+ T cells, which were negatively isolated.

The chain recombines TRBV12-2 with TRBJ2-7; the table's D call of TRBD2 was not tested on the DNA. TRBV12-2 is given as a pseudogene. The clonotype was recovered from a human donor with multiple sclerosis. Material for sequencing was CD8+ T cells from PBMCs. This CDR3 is CASRLGDYPGPYEQYF. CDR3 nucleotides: TGTGCAAGTCGCTTAGGGGACTACCCGGGCCCTTACGAGCAGTACTTC.